The 20 T cell receptor beta chains reported below all come from one sample, sequenced in a study of shared clonotypes between healthy human individuals. Here immunoSEQ multiplex PCR was the method, and the copy in TCRdb shows in-frame clones only, minus some. The data show more than 400,000 clones, 95% to 97% seen once. The sequencing input was naive CD4+ T cells sorted from blood. As to subset: CD45RA+ positively selected. The source of these receptors is a woman aged 25-40 years in good health.

The chain uses TRBV28 and TRBJ1-2; no clear D gene. Germline V CDR1 and CDR2: MDHEN, SYDVKM. The V and J ends lost 5 bases and 4 bases respectively, with 11 bases between them. The CDR3 has 13 residues. CDR3 loop: CASSLQHSYGYTF. The CDR3 coding sequence is TGTGCCAGCAGTCTACAGCATTCCTATGGCTACACCTTC.

The chain carries TRBV5-1 and TRBJ2-7; D is unresolved. V lost 2 bases to trimming and J lost 3 bases, with 9 bases between them. Germline V lookup: CDR1 SGHRS, CDR2 YFSETQ. The CDR3 consists of 13 residues. The CDR3 region has the DNA TGCGCCAGCAGCTTACGTCCCCTCTACGAGCAGTACTTC. Translation: CASSLRPLYEQYF.

The chain is built from TRBV14 and TRBJ2-7; no clear D. V dropped 4 bases and J dropped 0 bases, with 13 bases sitting between them. The CDR3 extends over 15 amino acids. The germline V gene has CDR1 SGHDN and CDR2 FVKESK. The CDR3 nucleotides read TGTGCCAGCAGCCTAAACCCACAAAACTCCTACGAGCAGTACTTC. It is translated as CASSLNPQNSYEQYF.

The rearrangement links TRBV7-9 to TRBJ2-1; D remains ambiguous. Deletions cut 5 bases from V and 6 bases from J, with 5 bases between. The germline gives CDR1 SEHNR, CDR2 FQNEAQ (reference sequence). The CDR3 totals 11 residues. This chain's CDR3 is CASSPPNEQFF. The CDR3 nucleotides are TGTGCCAGCAGCCCCCCCAATGAGCAGTTCTTC. Full variable domain (missing parts from reference TRBV7-9 and TRBJ2-1): DTGVSQNPRHKITKRGQNVTFRCDPISEHNRLYWYRQTLGQGPEFLTYFQNEAQLEKSRLLSDRFSAERPKGSFSTLEIQRTEQGDSAMYLCASSPPNEQFFGPGTRLTVL.

The CDR3 reads CASSLGTYSWGSPLHF. In DNA form, the CDR3 reads TGTGCCAGCAGCTTAGGGACATACTCCTGGGGTTCACCCCTCCACTTT. The chain carries TRBV11-2 and TRBJ1-6; possibly TRBD1 for D (5 bases). Trimming shortened V by 1 base and J by 9 bases, and 16 bases separated the two germline ends. CDR3 length: 16 residues. Germline V gene lookup returns CDR1 SGHAT and CDR2 FQNNGV. Filled out from reference TRBV11-2 and TRBJ1-6, the complete variable domain reads EAGVAQSPRYKIIEKRQSVAFWCNPISGHATLYWYQQILGQGPKLLIQFQNNGVVDDSQLPKDRFSAERLKGVDSTLKIQPAKLEDSAVYLCASSLGTYSWGSPLHFGNGTRLTVT.

The chain carries TRBV6-1 and TRBJ1-5; tentative D call: TRBD1 (5 bases). Trimming shortened V by 6 bases and J by 2 bases, and 14 bases separated the two germline ends. Germline V gene data show CDR1 as MNHNS and CDR2 as SASEGT. CDR3 size: 15 residues. The CDR3 loop reads CASSFGQRGNQPQHF. The CDR3 nucleotides read TGTGCCAGCAGCTTCGGACAACGAGGCAATCAGCCCCAGCATTTT.

V gene TRBV5-6 combines with J gene TRBJ2-5, with a tentative D call TRBD2 (5 bases). The germline gives CDR1 SGHDT, CDR2 YYEEEE. The CDR3 consists of 12 residues. V lost 0 bases to trimming and J lost 9 bases, with 9 bases between them. CDR3 sequence (DNA): TGTGCCAGCAGCTTGGTCGGGGAGCCCCAGTACTTC. Its translation is CASSLVGEPQYF.

This clone has more than one count but fewer than ten. The chain combines TRBV2 with TRBJ2-7; 7 nucleotides match TRBD1. There are 12 residues in the CDR3. The V gene end was trimmed by 6 bases and the J gene end by 3 bases; junction bases not matched to a gene: 2. Germline assignment: CDR1 SNHLY and CDR2 FYNNEI. The CDR3 region is CASRTGLYEQYF. In nucleotides, the CDR3 is TGTGCCAGCAGGACAGGGCTCTACGAGCAGTACTTC.

The gene calls are TRBV4-1 and TRBJ2-1, with 7 bases lining up with TRBD2. Trimming at V came to 1 base and at J to 0 bases, leaving 6 bases not matched to a gene. Germline V CDR1 and CDR2: MGHRA, YSYEKL. The CDR3 has 17 amino acids. DNA of the CDR3: TGCGCCAGCAGCCAAGGCCTTCTAGCGGACTCCTACAATGAGCAGTTCTTC. Translated, it gives CASSQGLLADSYNEQFF.

This rearrangement joins TRBV4-1 to TRBJ1-3; D is perhaps TRBD1 (6 bases). The V end was cut by 4 bases, the J end by 3 bases, with 10 bases between. Germline V lookup: CDR1 MGHRA, CDR2 YSYEKL. The CDR3 runs 14 residues. As DNA, the CDR3 is TGCGCCAGCAGCCTTCGGGACATTGGAAACACCATATATTTT. This encodes CASSLRDIGNTIYF.

A single count supports this clone. The rearrangement joins TRBV9 to TRBJ1-1; D remains unclear. CDR1 and CDR2 from the germline V gene are SGDLS and YYNGEE. V was shortened by 0 bases and J by 9 bases, with 15 bases between the two germline ends. CDR3 length: 14 amino acids. The CDR3 sequence is CASSVGFTVSKAFF. Written as DNA, the CDR3 is TGTGCCAGCAGCGTAGGTTTTACGGTGTCGAAAGCTTTCTTT.

A few counts support this clone. The V gene is TRBV7-9, the J gene TRBJ1-1; D possibly corresponds to TRBD1 (6 bases). Germline values: CDR1 SEHNR, CDR2 FQNEAQ (reference sequence). The CDR3 is made up of 13 amino acids. V was shortened by 6 bases and J by 11 bases, with 19 bases between the two germline ends. CDR3: CASRQWTAERAFF. The CDR3 nucleotides are TGTGCCAGCAGACAATGGACAGCCGAACGGGCTTTCTTT.

This sequence joins TRBV5-1 and TRBJ2-3, with TRBD2 matching over 10 bases. V lost 0 bases to trimming and J lost 5 bases; unmatched junction nucleotides: 0. This CDR3 region has 14 residues. CDR1 and CDR2 (germline): SGHRS, YFSETQ. DNA of the CDR3: TGCGCCAGCAGCTTGGGACTAGCGGGAGATACGCAGTATTTT. Protein sequence: CASSLGLAGDTQYF.

The chain employs TRBV30 and TRBJ2-5; unclear D gene. TRBJ2-7 matches the DNA end more closely, so the J call is doubtful. The CDR3 is 12 amino acids. CDR1 and CDR2 from the germline V gene are GTSNPN and SVGIG (reference sequence). The CDR3 protein is CAWSVSGYEQYF. CDR3 DNA sequence: TGTGCCTGGAGTGTATCTGGTTACGAGCAGTACTTC.

The chain combines TRBV7-3 with TRBJ2-3; D is unresolved. V was cut by 2 bases and J by 0 bases, with 9 bases left in between. Germline loops: CDR1 SGHTA, CDR2 FQGTGA. The CDR3 has 15 residues. The CDR3 loop reads CASSLVGGSTDTQYF. CDR3 DNA sequence: TGTGCCAGCAGCTTAGTTGGTGGGAGCACAGATACGCAGTATTTT.

This chain joins TRBV2 and TRBJ2-7; 9 bases map to TRBD1. The CDR3 spans 13 residues. From germline, CDR1 is SNHLY and CDR2 FYNNEI. V was pared by 6 bases and J by 5 bases, with 5 bases of the junction left unmatched. The CDR3 nucleotides are TGTGCCAGCAGGGGGACAGGGAGCCACGAGCAGTACTTC. Translating gives CASRGTGSHEQYF.

This chain connects TRBV5-4 to TRBJ1-1; D is unclear. The ends were cut back, 0 bases at V and 2 bases at J, with 14 bases in the middle. The CDR3 is 16 amino acids. The germline V gene encodes CDR1 SGHNT and CDR2 YYREEE (reference sequence). The CDR3 region is CASSLGDPLGNTEAFF. As DNA, the CDR3 is TGTGCCAGCAGCTTGGGAGACCCCCTAGGCAACACTGAAGCTTTCTTT.

In DNA, the CDR3 is TGTGCCAGCAGAACAGGGATAGGCGTGAACACTGAAGCTTTCTTT. Translated: CASRTGIGVNTEAFF. The chain carries TRBV6-5 and TRBJ1-1, with D possibly being TRBD1 (6 bases). The CDR3 sequence is 15 residues long. The V and J ends lost 6 bases and 0 bases respectively, with 14 bases between them. Germline CDR1 is MNHEY and CDR2 is SVGAGI.

V is TRBV11-2 and J is TRBJ2-1; 15 positions match TRBD2. Losses at the gene ends were 3 bases for V and 9 bases for J; bases not matched to a gene: 3. This CDR3 comprises 15 residues. CDR1 and CDR2 (germline): SGHAT, FQNNGV. CDR3 region: CASSLGLAGGPEQFF. CDR3 bases: TGTGCCAGCAGCTTGGGACTAGCGGGAGGTCCTGAGCAGTTCTTC.

This rearrangement joins TRBV5-1 to TRBJ1-1, with a weak D call TRBD1 (5 bases). This CDR3 contains 16 residues. Per the germline V gene, CDR1 is SGHRS and CDR2 is YFSETQ. The V and J ends lost 3 bases and 6 bases respectively, with 21 bases between them. CDR3 bases: TGCGCCAGCAGCTCCAACCCAGGGCTCCTCGGCGCTGAAGCTTTCTTT. Encoded protein: CASSSNPGLLGAEAFF. The full variable domain, in which reference TRBV5-1 and TRBJ1-1 provide the parts outside the CDR3, is KAGVTQTPRYLIKTRGQQVTLSCSPISGHRSVSWYQQTPGQGLQFLFEYFSETQRNKGNFPGRFSGRQFSNSRSEMNVSTLELGDSALYLCASSSNPGLLGAEAFFGQGTRLTVV.